Given below is one TCR beta chain in context. What it binds is not known. This record belongs to a study of CD8 T cells in ankylosing spondylitis. Broader study findings: A TCR beta motif of fewer than ten highly homologous variants appeared characteristic of ankylosing spondylitis blood.

This CDR3 has 12 amino acids. V lost 4 bases to trimming and J lost 9 bases, with 10 bases between them. TCRdb recomputed calls from the 5' RACE reads with MiXCR, one row per CDR3 protein. The top ten clones hold over 15% of a sample with under 850,000 distinct CDR3 sequences, 15% to 20% of them seen once. The V gene is TRBV12-3 or TRBV12-4, the J gene TRBJ2-1; D is undetermined. The sample comprised blood, either unsorted or a sorted T cell fraction (not recorded which). The receptor's source is a male donor with ankylosing spondylitis. The CDR3 region has the DNA TGTGCCAGCAGTTCCTTAAGGAGTGAGCAGTTCTTC. Amino acids: CASSSLRSEQFF.